This TCR beta chain originates from a study of T cells expressing NK-cell markers. Study context: Source material for TCR beta repertoires consisted of sorted CD3+CD56+NKG2C+, CD3+CD56+NKG2C- and CD3+CD56-NKG2C+ T cells.

General study results and limits: These clonotypes additionally ranked first within the CD3+CD56-NKG2C+ fraction of four donors. NKG2C+ dominant clonotype frequencies in roughly six donors were about 1.0-8% of CD8+ T cells.

The length of the CDR3 is 14 residues. Using the 5' RACE reads, TCRdb records one entry per CDR3 protein without DNA. This table lists some 340,000 distinct CDR3 sequences. Points on this clonotype: Its antigen is unidentified.

The source of this sequence is a man between 18 and 69 years old in good health. The source material was blood T cells: a sorted CD56 or NKG2C T cell subset, CD4+ or CD8+ T cells, or bulk PBMC T cells (not recorded which). The chain is built from TRBV12-3 or TRBV12-4 and TRBJ2-5; TCRdb's D call of TRBD1 is untestable without DNA. The CDR3 loop reads CASSWTGGRETQYF.